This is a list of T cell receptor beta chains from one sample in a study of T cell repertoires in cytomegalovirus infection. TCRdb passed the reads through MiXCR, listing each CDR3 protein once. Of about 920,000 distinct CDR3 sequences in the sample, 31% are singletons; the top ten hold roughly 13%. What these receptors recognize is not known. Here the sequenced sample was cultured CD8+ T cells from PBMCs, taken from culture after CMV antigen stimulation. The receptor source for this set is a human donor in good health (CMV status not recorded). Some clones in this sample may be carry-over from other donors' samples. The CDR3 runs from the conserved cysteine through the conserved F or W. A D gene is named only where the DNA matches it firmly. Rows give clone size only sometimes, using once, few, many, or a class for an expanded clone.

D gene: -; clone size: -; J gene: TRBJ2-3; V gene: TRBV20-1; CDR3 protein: CSARDLRGAGTDTQYF; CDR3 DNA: TGCAGTGCTAGAGATTTGAGGGGGGCCGGCACAGATACGCAGTATTTT
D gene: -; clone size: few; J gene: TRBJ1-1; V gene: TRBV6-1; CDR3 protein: CASSEAYMNTEAFF; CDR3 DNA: TGTGCCAGCAGTGAGGCATACATGAACACTGAAGCTTTCTTT
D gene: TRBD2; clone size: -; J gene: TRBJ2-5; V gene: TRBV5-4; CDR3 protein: CASSLLPHSGGQGETQYF; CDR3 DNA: TGTGCCAGCAGTTTGCTCCCCCATAGCGGGGGCCAGGGTGAGACCCAGTACTTC
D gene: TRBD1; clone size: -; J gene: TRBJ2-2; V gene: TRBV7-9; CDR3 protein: CASSLPGTGSGELFF; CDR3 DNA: TGTGCCAGCAGCTTACCCGGGACAGGGTCCGGGGAGCTGTTTTTT
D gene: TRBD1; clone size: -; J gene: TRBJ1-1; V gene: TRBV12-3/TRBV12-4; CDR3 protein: CASSGQGRRGEAFF; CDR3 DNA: TGTGCCAGCAGTGGACAGGGGAGAAGAGGGGAAGCTTTCTTT
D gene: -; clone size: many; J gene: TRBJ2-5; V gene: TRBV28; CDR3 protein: CASSPGAGLETQYF; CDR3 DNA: TGTGCCAGCAGTCCAGGCGCGGGGTTAGAGACCCAGTACTTC
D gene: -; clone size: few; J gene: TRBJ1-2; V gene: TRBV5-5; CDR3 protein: CASSLGAGRTNGYTF; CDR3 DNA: TGTGCCAGCAGCTTAGGGGCAGGGAGGACAAATGGCTACACCTTC
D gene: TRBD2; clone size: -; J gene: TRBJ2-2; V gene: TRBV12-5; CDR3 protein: CASAAGGPDTGELFF; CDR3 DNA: TGTGCTAGTGCTGCGGGGGGGCCGGACACCGGGGAGCTGTTTTTT
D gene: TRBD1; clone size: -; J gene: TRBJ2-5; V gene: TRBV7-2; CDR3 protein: CASSLAVRGLETQYF; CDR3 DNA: TGTGCCAGCAGCTTAGCGGTCAGGGGGCTAGAGACCCAGTACTTC
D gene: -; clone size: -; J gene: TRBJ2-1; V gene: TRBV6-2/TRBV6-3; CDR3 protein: CASTPQGPNEQFF; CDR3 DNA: TGTGCCAGCACCCCTCAAGGTCCCAATGAGCAGTTCTTC
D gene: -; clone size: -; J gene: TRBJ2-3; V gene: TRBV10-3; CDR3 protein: CAIRVAEGRADTQYF; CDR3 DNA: TGTGCCATCAGGGTCGCAGAGGGTAGGGCAGATACGCAGTATTTT
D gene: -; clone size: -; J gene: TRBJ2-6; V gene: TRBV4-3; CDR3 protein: CASSQGAVGANVLTF; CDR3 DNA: TGCGCCAGCAGCCAAGGAGCGGTTGGGGCTAACGTCCTGACTTTC
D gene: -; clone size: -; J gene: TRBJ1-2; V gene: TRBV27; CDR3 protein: CASSPGPAYGYTF; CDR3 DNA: TGTGCCAGCAGCCCAGGACCTGCCTATGGCTACACCTTC
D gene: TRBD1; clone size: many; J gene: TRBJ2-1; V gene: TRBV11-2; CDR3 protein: CASSSDRDRVSEQFF; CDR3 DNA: TGTGCCAGCAGCTCCGACCGGGACAGGGTTAGTGAGCAGTTCTTC
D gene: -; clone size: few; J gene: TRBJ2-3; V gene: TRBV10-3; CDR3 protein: CAISTGTPSTDTQYF; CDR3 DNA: TGTGCCATCAGTACCGGGACTCCCTCCACAGATACGCAGTATTTT